This T cell receptor (beta chain) was sequenced during a study of shared clonotypes between healthy human individuals. Germline CDR1 SGHRS, CDR2 YFSETQ. The CDR3 length is 14 residues. V was pared by 6 bases and J by 5 bases, with 18 bases between. Measured with immunoSEQ multiplex PCR; TCRdb has only the in-frame clones, and not every one. The sample records fewer than 1.4 million clones, about 80% being singletons. In this sample, this clone turned up once. The sequenced sample consisted of memory CD4+ T cells from PBMCs. Noted subset: CD45RA-negative fraction. The chain combines TRBV5-1 with TRBJ2-7; D may be TRBD1 (5 bases). The TCR sequence derives from a man aged 18-30 years in good health. Some clones in this sample may be carry-over from other donors' samples. This chain's CDR3 is CASTTLEGRDEQYF. In DNA form, the CDR3 reads TGCGCCAGCACTACTCTCGAAGGCAGGGACGAGCAGTACTTC.